This TCR beta chain comes out of a study of OX40 agonist ivuxolimab in advanced cancers. TCRdb's table, derived via immunoSEQ multiplex PCR, lists solely in-frame clones and lacks some. Here the sample spans 50,000 to 75,000 clones, more than 80% being singletons. CDR3 length: 12 residues. Germline V lookup: CDR1 LNHDA, CDR2 SQIVND (reference sequence). V shed 3 bases, J shed 11 bases, and the junction held 6 bases outside the gene matches. Material: CD4+ or CD8+ T cells sorted from blood, obtained in a trial of the OX40 agonist ivuxolimab. This receptor was obtained from an adult with an advanced solid tumor such as melanoma, head and neck, liver or kidney cancer. The chain couples TRBV19 to TRBJ1-2, with 7 positions matching TRBD1. CDR3 DNA: TGTGCCAGTAGTATGAGACAGGGCCTTTACACCTTC. Its translation is CASSMRQGLYTF.